This T cell receptor (beta chain) was found in a study of cytomegalovirus exposure and HLA in healthy donors listed by TCRdb under 2017. Looking at the study overall: According to a later analysis, one platform produced both the 100 to 150 validation repertoires and the roughly 640 repertoires of the first cohort. The study was designed to test whether signatures of past pathogen exposure could be identified by cataloging public T cell receptors. In addition to the first cohort of roughly 670 subjects, a separate validation cohort of 120 different subjects was used. To predict cytomegalovirus infection status, the study brought together high-throughput TCR immunosequencing, statistical association of individual TCRs with disease status, and machine learning. Broad study findings and their caveats: Subsequent analysis determined that TCRs grouped into clusters in the first cohort also showed a tendency toward co-occurrence across the 130 or so validation repertoires, and approximately 94% of cluster scores exceeded 0. In vitro tests confirmed that a few of the cytomegalovirus-associated TCR beta chains recognize cytomegalovirus antigens. A later analysis lacked HLA typing for the validation cohort, so it scored co-occurrence in that cohort across all 110 or so repertoires. Most TCR sequences were seen in very few donors, while some public TCRs were found in many individuals. According to the authors, the approach could potentially be generalized to other disease states and immunological phenotypes. The study gave a list of under 200 TCR beta chains associated with cytomegalovirus. In both the original and validation cohorts, the classifier was reported to diagnose cytomegalovirus status with high specificity and sensitivity.

The method behind the library was the immunoSEQ multiplex PCR assay. On the authors' methods: A statistical classification framework was developed to diagnose cytomegalovirus status using the catalog of TCR beta chain sequences. The immuneACCESS repertoire file appears here via TCRdb, limited to in-frame rearrangements. These files lack a portion of the clones; in checked studies, under half of the deficit traces to unresolved V genes, and the cause of the others is not known. The DNA gave D and trimming, while V, J and clone size come from that table. The sample table holds about 180,000 clones, of which approximately 90% were seen once. 1.4% of the sample goes to the ten largest clones. According to the germline V gene, CDR1 reads SGHVS and CDR2 reads FQNEAQ. Trimming removed 3 bases from V and 5 bases from J, leaving 14 bases between the germline ends. The CDR3 measures 15 amino acids from cysteine to phenylalanine. Here the CDR3 DNA is all that survives: 45 bases in frame from base 1.

Comment on this clone: Its antigen has not been determined. No base-level quality is on record; no much larger clone is a single base apart.

The donors belonged to the validation cohort of over a hundred subjects, which was separate from the approximately 700-subject first cohort. The clonotype originates from a woman aged 25 to 39 in good health and CMV-seronegative. Sequencing was carried out using PBMCs. In this chain, TRBV7-8 is recombined with TRBJ2-1, with a tentative D gene TRBD2 over 5 matching bases. This receptor has the CDR3 CASSFLAIGNNEQFF. DNA sequence: TGTGCCAGCAGCTTCCTAGCTATAGGTAACAATGAGCAGTTCTTC.